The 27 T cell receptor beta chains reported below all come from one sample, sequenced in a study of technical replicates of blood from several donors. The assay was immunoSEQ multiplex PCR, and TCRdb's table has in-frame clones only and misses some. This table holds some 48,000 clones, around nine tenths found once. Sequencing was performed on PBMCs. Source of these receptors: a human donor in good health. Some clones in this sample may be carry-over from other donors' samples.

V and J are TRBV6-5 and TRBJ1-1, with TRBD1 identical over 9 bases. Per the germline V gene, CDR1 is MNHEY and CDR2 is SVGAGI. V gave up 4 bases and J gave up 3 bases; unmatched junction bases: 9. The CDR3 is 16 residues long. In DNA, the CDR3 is TGTGCCAGCAGTTCCCGGGACAGGGTTCCGTACACTGAAGCTTTCTTT. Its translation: CASSSRDRVPYTEAFF.

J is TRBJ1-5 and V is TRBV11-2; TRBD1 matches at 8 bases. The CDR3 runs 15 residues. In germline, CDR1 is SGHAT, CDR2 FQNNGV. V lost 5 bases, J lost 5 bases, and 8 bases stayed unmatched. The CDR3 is CASSPRAGGDQPQHF. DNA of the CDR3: TGTGCCAGCAGCCCCCGGGCAGGGGGCGATCAGCCCCAGCATTTT.

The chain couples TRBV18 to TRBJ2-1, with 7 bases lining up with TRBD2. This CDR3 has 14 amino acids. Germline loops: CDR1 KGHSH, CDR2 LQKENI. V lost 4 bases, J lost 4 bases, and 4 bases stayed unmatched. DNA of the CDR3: TGTGCCAGCTCACAGTCTAGCGGTTACAATGAGCAGTTCTTC. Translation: CASSQSSGYNEQFF.

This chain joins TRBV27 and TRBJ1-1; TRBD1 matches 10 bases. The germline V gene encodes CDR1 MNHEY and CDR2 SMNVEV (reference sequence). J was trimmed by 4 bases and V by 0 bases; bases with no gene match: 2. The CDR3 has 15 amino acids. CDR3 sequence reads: CASSLSGTGATEAFF. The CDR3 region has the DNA TGTGCCAGCAGTTTATCCGGGACAGGGGCCACTGAAGCTTTCTTT.

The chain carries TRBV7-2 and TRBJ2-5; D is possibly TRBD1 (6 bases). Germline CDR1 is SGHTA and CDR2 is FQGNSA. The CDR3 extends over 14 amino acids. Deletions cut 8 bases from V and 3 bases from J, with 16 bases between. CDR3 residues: CASYRSRTEETQYF. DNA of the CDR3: TGTGCCAGCTATCGCTCCAGGACAGAAGAGACCCAGTACTTC.

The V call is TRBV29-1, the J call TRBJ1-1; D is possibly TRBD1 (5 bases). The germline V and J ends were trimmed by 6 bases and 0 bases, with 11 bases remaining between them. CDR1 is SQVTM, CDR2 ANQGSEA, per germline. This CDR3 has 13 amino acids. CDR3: CSVEQALNTEAFF. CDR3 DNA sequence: TGCAGCGTGGAACAGGCCCTGAACACTGAAGCTTTCTTT.

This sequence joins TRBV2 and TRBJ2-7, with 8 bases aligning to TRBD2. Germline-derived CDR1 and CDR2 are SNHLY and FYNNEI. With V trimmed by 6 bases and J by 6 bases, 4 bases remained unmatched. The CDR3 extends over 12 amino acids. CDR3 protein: CASRVAGGEQYF. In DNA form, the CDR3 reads TGTGCCAGCAGAGTTGCGGGGGGCGAGCAGTACTTC.

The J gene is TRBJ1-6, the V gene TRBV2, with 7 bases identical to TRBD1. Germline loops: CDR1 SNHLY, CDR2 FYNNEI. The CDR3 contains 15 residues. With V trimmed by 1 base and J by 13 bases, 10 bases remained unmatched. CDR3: CASSEGRQGIFPLHF. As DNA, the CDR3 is TGTGCCAGCAGTGAAGGTCGACAGGGTATCTTCCCCCTCCACTTT.

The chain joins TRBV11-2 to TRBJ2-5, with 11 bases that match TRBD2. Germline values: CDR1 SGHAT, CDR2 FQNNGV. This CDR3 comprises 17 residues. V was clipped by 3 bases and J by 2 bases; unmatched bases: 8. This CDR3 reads CASSFRLAGPTQETQYF. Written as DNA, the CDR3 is TGTGCCAGCAGCTTCCGACTAGCGGGACCAACACAAGAGACCCAGTACTTC.

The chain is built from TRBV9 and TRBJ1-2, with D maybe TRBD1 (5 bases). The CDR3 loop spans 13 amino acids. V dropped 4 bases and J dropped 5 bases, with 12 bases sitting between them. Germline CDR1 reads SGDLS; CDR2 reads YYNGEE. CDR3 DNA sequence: TGTGCCAGCAGCTCCTGGGGGGTATATGGCTACACCTTC. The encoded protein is CASSSWGVYGYTF.

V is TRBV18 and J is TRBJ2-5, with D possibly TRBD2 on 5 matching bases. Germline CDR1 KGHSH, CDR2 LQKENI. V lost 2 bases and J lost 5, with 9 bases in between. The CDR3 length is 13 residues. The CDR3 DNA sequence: TGTGCCAGCTCACCAAACTTAGCGGAGACCCAGTACTTC. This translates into CASSPNLAETQYF.

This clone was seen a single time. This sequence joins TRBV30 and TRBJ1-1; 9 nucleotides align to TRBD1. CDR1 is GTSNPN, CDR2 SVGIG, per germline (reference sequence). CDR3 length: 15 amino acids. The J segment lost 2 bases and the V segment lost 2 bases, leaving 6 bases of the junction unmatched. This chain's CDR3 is CAWSPPDRGNTEAFF. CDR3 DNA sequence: TGTGCCTGGAGTCCCCCGGACAGGGGCAACACTGAAGCTTTCTTT.

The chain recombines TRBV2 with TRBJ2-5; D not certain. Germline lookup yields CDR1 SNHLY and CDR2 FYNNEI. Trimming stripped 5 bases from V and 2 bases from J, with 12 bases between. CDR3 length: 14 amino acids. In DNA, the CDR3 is TGTGCCAGCAGTCTCACATTCCAACAAGAGACCCAGTACTTC. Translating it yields CASSLTFQQETQYF.

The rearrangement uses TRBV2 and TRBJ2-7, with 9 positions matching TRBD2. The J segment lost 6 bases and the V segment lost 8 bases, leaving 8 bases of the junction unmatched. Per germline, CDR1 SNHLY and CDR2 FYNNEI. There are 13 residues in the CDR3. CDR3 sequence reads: CASAPLSGSEQYF. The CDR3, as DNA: TGTGCCAGCGCCCCCCTTAGCGGGAGCGAGCAGTACTTC. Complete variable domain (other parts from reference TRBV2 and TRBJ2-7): EPEVTQTPSHQVTQMGQEVILRCVPISNHLYFYWYRQILGQKVEFLVSFYNNEISEKSEIFDDQFSVERPDGSNFTLKIRSTKLEDSAMYFCASAPLSGSEQYFGPGTRLTVT.

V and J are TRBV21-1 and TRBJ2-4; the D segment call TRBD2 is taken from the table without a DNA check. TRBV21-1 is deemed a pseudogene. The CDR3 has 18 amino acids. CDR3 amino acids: CASSKSGGPNRAKNIQYF. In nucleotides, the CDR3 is TGTGCCAGCAGCAAATCGGGGGGTCCCAATCGAGCCAAAAACATTCAGTACTTC.

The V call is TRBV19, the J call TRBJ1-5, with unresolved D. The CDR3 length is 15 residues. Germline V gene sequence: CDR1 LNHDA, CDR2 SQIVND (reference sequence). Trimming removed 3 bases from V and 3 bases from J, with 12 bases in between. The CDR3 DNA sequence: TGTGCCAGTAGTATTGGCAGGTCCTCCAATCAGCCCCAGCATTTT. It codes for CASSIGRSSNQPQHF.

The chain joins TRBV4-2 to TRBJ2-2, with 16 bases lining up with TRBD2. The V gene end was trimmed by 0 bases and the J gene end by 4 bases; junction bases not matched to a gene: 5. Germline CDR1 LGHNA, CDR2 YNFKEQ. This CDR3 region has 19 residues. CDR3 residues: CASSQDGTSGGAGTGELFF. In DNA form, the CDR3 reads TGTGCCAGCAGCCAAGATGGGACTAGCGGGGGGGCGGGCACCGGGGAGCTGTTTTTT.

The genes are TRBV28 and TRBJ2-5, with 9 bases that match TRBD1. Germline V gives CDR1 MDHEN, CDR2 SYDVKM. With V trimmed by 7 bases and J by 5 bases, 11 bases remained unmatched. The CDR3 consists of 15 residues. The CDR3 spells CASTTSTGGAETQYF. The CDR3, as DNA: TGTGCCAGCACTACCTCCACAGGGGGCGCGGAGACCCAGTACTTC. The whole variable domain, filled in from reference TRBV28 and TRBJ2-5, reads DVKVTQSSRYLVKRTGEKVFLECVQDMDHENMFWYRQDPGLGLRLIYFSYDVKMKEKGDIPEGYSVSREKKERFSLILESASTNQTSMYLCASTTSTGGAETQYFGPGTRLLVL.

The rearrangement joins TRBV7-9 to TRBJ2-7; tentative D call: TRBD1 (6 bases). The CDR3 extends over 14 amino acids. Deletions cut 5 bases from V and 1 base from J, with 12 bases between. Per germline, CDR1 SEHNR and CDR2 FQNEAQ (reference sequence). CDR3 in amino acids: CASSPQGQSYEQYF. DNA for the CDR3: TGTGCCAGCAGCCCTCAGGGACAATCCTACGAGCAGTACTTC.

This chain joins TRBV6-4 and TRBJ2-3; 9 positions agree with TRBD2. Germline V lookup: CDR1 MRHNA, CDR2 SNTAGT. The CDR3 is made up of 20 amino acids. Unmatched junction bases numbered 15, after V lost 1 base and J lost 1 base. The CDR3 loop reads CASSDLVWTSAECCTDTQYF. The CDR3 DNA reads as TGTGCCAGCAGTGACTTAGTATGGACTAGCGCGGAGTGTTGCACAGATACGCAGTATTTT.

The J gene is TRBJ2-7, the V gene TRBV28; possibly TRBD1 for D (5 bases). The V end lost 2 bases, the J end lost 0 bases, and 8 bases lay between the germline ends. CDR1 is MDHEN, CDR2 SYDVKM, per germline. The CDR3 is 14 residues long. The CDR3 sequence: CASSLQGFSYEQYF. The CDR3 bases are TGTGCCAGCAGTTTACAGGGATTCTCCTACGAGCAGTACTTC. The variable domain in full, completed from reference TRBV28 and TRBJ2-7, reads DVKVTQSSRYLVKRTGEKVFLECVQDMDHENMFWYRQDPGLGLRLIYFSYDVKMKEKGDIPEGYSVSREKKERFSLILESASTNQTSMYLCASSLQGFSYEQYFGPGTRLTVT.

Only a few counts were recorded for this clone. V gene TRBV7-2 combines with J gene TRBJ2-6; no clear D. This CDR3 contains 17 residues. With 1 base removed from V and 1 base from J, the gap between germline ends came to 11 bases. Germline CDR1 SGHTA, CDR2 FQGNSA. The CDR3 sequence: CASSLVGHRSGANVLTF. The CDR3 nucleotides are TGTGCCAGCAGCTTAGTGGGCCATAGATCTGGGGCCAACGTCCTGACTTTC.

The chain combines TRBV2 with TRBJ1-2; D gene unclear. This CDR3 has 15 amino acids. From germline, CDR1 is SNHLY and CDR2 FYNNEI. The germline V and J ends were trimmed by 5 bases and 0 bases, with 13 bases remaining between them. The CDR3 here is CASSQMTSTNYGYTF. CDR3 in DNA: TGTGCCAGCAGTCAAATGACATCCACTAACTATGGCTACACCTTC.

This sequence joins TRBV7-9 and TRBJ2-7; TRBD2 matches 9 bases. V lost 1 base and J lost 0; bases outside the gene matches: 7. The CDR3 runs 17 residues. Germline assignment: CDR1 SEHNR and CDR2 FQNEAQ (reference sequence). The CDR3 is CASSLGGTSWSSYEQYF. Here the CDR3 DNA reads TGTGCCAGCAGCTTAGGGGGGACTAGCTGGAGCTCCTACGAGCAGTACTTC.

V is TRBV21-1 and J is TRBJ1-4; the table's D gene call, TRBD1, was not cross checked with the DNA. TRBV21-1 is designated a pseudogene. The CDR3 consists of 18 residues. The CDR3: CASSKGGRGPRLLEKLFF. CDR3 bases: TGTGCCAGCAGCAAAGGGGGCAGGGGGCCCCGTTTGTTAGAAAAACTGTTTTTT.

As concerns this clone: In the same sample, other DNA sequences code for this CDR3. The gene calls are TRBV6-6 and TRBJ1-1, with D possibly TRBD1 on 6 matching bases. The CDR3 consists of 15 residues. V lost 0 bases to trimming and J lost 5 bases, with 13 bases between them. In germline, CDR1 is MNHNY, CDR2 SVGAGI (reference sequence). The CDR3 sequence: CASSYSTGGGTEAFF. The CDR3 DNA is TGTGCCAGCAGTTACTCGACAGGTGGGGGAACTGAAGCTTTCTTT.

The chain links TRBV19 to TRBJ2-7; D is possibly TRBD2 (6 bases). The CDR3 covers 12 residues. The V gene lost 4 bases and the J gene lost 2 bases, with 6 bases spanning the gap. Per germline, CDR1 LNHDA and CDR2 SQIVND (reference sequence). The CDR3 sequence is CASSSGAYEQYF. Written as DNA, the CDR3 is TGTGCCAGTAGTAGCGGGGCCTACGAGCAGTACTTC.